This TCR beta chain was recovered during a study of long-term antiretroviral therapy in people with HIV. Study results and caveats: Among HIV repertoires, CDR3 length ranges were narrower than those of controls. ART preceded a rise in diversity that nonetheless stayed lower than in transplant donor controls.

A v3.0 immunoSEQ assay was performed at survey level. Assay used: immunoSEQ multiplex PCR; TCRdb lists only in-frame clones, some missing. The top ten hold about a tenth of the sample, which has 28,000 or so clones, approximately 93% seen once. Every one of the donors gave at least one pre-ART PBMC sample and at least two post-ART PBMC samples. Every sample had about 0.85-10 million cryopreserved PBMC in it before DNA extraction. From germline, CDR1 is SGDLS and CDR2 YYNGEE. V lost 5 bases and J 0 bases, leaving 8 bases between the germline ends. The CDR3 is made up of 14 amino acids. Note on this clone: Its antigen is not identified.

This TCR came from a man in his forties with HIV. The source material was unsorted PBMCs, sampled 6.2 years after starting antiretroviral therapy. V and J are TRBV9 and TRBJ2-2, with a possible D match to TRBD1 (5 bases). CDR3 in amino acids: CASRTTANTGELFF. The DNA for the CDR3 is TGTGCCAGCAGAACGACAGCGAACACCGGGGAGCTGTTTTTT.